This entry lists 20 T cell receptor beta chains sequenced from one sample in a study of radiotherapy plus CTLA-4 blockade in lung cancer. TCRdb keeps only in-frame clones here, not all; method: immunoSEQ multiplex PCR. The sample consists of 110,000 or so clones, around 75% of them appearing once. The material sequenced was peripheral blood, taken from a patient treated with radiotherapy plus ipilimumab. Receptors originate from a human donor with non-small cell lung cancer who had a partial response to radiotherapy plus ipilimumab.

The chain uses TRBV7-2 and TRBJ2-1; TRBD2 agrees at 8 bases. Looked up from germline, CDR1 is SGHTA and CDR2 is FQGNSA. The CDR3 has 14 amino acids. J lost 5 bases, V lost 3 bases, and 3 bases had no gene match. Here the CDR3 reads CASSLRAGDNEQFF. CDR3 nucleotide sequence: TGTGCCAGCAGCTTGAGAGCGGGGGACAATGAGCAGTTCTTC.

This rearrangement joins TRBV6-4 to TRBJ2-1; D remains ambiguous. This CDR3 is 11 amino acids long. Germline V lookup: CDR1 MRHNA, CDR2 SNTAGT. V was clipped by 10 bases and J by 9 bases, with 13 bases between them. This chain's CDR3 is CATRGGGEQFF. In nucleotides, the CDR3 is TGTGCCACTAGAGGTGGCGGTGAGCAGTTCTTC.

The chain uses TRBV9 and TRBJ2-1; TRBD1 matches at 8 bases. Looked up from germline, CDR1 is SGDLS and CDR2 is YYNGEE. Germline trimming cut 2 bases from V and 6 bases from J; bases unmatched to any gene: 7. This CDR3 region has 15 residues. The CDR3 region is CASSVRQGPVNEQFF. In DNA, the CDR3 is TGTGCCAGCAGCGTTAGACAGGGGCCTGTCAATGAGCAGTTCTTC.

The chain recombines TRBV6-5 with TRBJ1-5; TRBD1 matches at 7 bases. The J segment lost 6 bases and the V segment lost 8 bases, leaving 4 bases of the junction unmatched. The CDR3 runs 12 residues. The V gene's germline CDR1 is MNHEY and CDR2 SVGAGI. The chain's CDR3 is CASGQDIQPQHF. The CDR3 bases are TGTGCCAGCGGACAGGATATTCAGCCCCAGCATTTT.

The CDR3 region is CASTTVRGNEQFF. The CDR3 bases are TGTGCCAGCACCACTGTAAGGGGAAATGAGCAGTTCTTC. The gene calls are TRBV6-5 and TRBJ2-1; maybe TRBD1 (5 bases). Germline values: CDR1 MNHEY, CDR2 SVGAGI. CDR3 length: 13 residues. The ends were cut back, 7 bases at V and 7 bases at J, with 14 bases in the middle.

This clone appeared once. The J gene is TRBJ1-5, the V gene TRBV11-2; maybe TRBD1 (6 bases). Germline-derived CDR1 and CDR2 are SGHAT and FQNNGV. V shed 0 bases and J shed 5 bases, with 14 bases lying between them. This CDR3 has 16 residues. This CDR3 is CASSLDSFGQYQPQHF. Written as DNA, the CDR3 is TGTGCCAGCAGCTTAGACTCTTTTGGACAGTATCAGCCCCAGCATTTT.

The chain uses TRBV5-1 and TRBJ2-2; TRBD1 is a possible D gene (6 bases). The ends were cut back, 4 bases at V and 1 base at J, with 11 bases in the middle. From germline, CDR1 is SGHRS and CDR2 YFSETQ. CDR3 length equals 15 residues. The chain's CDR3 is CASSIGTQNTGELFF. The CDR3, as DNA: TGCGCCAGCAGCATCGGGACACAGAACACCGGGGAGCTGTTTTTT.

This sequence joins TRBV5-1 and TRBJ2-7, with 10 bases that match TRBD1. The CDR3 runs to 15 residues. V lost 4 bases to trimming and J lost 5 bases; unmatched junction nucleotides: 9. Looked up from germline, CDR1 is SGHRS and CDR2 is YFSETQ. CDR3 sequence reads: CASSTAGQGTNEQYF. Written as DNA, the CDR3 is TGCGCCAGCAGCACCGCGGGACAGGGGACTAACGAGCAGTACTTC.

V usage is TRBV5-1 and J usage is TRBJ1-4, with no clear D. The CDR3 consists of 13 residues. Per the germline V gene, CDR1 is SGHRS and CDR2 is YFSETQ. The V gene lost 0 bases and the J gene lost 7 bases, with 7 bases spanning the gap. The CDR3 here is CASSLVPREKLFF. As DNA, the CDR3 is TGCGCCAGCAGCTTGGTCCCCCGTGAAAAACTGTTTTTT.

The V call is TRBV19, the J call TRBJ2-1, with D tentatively TRBD2 (5 bases). Germline CDR1 and CDR2: LNHDA and SQIVND (reference sequence). V lost 1 base to trimming and J lost 7 bases, with 11 bases between them. This CDR3 has 14 residues. The CDR3 sequence: CASSIVRRGNEQFF. The CDR3 DNA sequence: TGTGCCAGTAGTATAGTTAGGAGAGGGAATGAGCAGTTCTTC.

The chain recombines TRBV27 with TRBJ1-1; 8 bases agree with TRBD1. V dropped 1 base and J dropped 7; count of bases not matched to a gene: 11. From germline, CDR1 is MNHEY and CDR2 SMNVEV (reference sequence). The CDR3 runs 16 residues. The CDR3 reads CASSLLGGQEVSEAFF. CDR3 DNA: TGTGCCAGCAGTTTATTGGGGGGACAGGAAGTCAGTGAAGCTTTCTTT.

V usage is TRBV5-1 and J usage is TRBJ2-5, with 10 nucleotides matching TRBD1. The CDR3 length is 16 residues. V was clipped by 0 bases and J by 6 bases; unmatched bases: 8. Germline V lookup: CDR1 SGHRS, CDR2 YFSETQ. The CDR3 spells CASSLAPTGGLKTQYF. The CDR3 region has the DNA TGCGCCAGCAGCTTGGCCCCGACAGGGGGCCTGAAGACCCAGTACTTC.

This chain uses TRBV7-2 with TRBJ1-1; no clear D gene. Germline V gene sequence: CDR1 SGHTA, CDR2 FQGNSA. With 3 bases removed from V and 1 base from J, the gap between germline ends came to 12 bases. The CDR3 has 15 amino acids. CDR3 nucleotide sequence: TGTGCCAGCAGCTTTCCTTTGCGGCAGAACACTGAAGCTTTCTTT. It yields the protein CASSFPLRQNTEAFF.

This clone was counted a few times. Written as DNA, the CDR3 is TGTGCCAGCAGGTTAGAGGGCGTTTATGCTGAAGCTTTCTTT. This sequence encodes CASRLEGVYAEAFF. The chain has TRBV28 and TRBJ1-1; unclear D gene. Germline CDR1 is MDHEN and CDR2 is SYDVKM. V gave up 6 bases and J gave up 6 bases, with 17 bases separating them. This CDR3 is built from 14 residues.

This chain uses TRBV19 with TRBJ2-1; D gene ambiguous. Germline V gene data show CDR1 as LNHDA and CDR2 as SQIVND (reference sequence). The CDR3 is 11 amino acids. The V end was cut by 7 bases, the J end by 4 bases, with 5 bases between. The CDR3 DNA reads as TGTGCCAGTACAAAATACAATGAGCAGTTCTTC. It encodes CASTKYNEQFF.

This clone was observed a handful of times. J is TRBJ2-7 and V is TRBV7-9; D not certain. The V end was cut by 4 bases, the J end by 5 bases, with 12 bases between. Germline assignment: CDR1 SEHNR and CDR2 FQNEAQ (reference sequence). The CDR3 length is 13 residues. Written as DNA, the CDR3 is TGTGCCAGCAGCTCGTCTAATTTGAACGAGCAGTACTTC. Amino acids: CASSSSNLNEQYF.

The chain recombines TRBV6-1 with TRBJ1-2; the D gene is possibly TRBD1 (5 bases). V shed 0 bases and J shed 4 bases, with 12 bases lying between them. The CDR3 loop spans 15 amino acids. CDR1 MNHNS and CDR2 SASEGT come from the germline V gene. CDR3 amino acids: CASSEALGLLYGYTF. For the CDR3, the DNA is TGTGCCAGCAGTGAAGCGCTGGGACTGCTCTATGGCTACACCTTC.

CDR3 region: CASMAHWREQYF. The DNA for the CDR3 is TGTGCCAGCATGGCCCACTGGAGGGAGCAGTACTTC. The V gene is TRBV27, the J gene TRBJ2-7; a possible D gene is TRBD2 (5 bases). Germline CDR1 MNHEY, CDR2 SMNVEV (reference sequence). The length of the CDR3 is 12 residues. V was clipped by 7 bases and J by 7 bases, with 14 bases between them.

V and J are TRBV7-2 and TRBJ1-5, with D perhaps matching TRBD1 (6 bases). V was shortened by 1 base and J by 2 bases, with 12 bases between the two germline ends. The germline V gene encodes CDR1 SGHTA and CDR2 FQGNSA. This CDR3 spans 16 amino acids. CDR3 residues: CASSLETGNGNQPQHF. The CDR3 DNA sequence: TGTGCCAGCAGCTTAGAGACAGGAAACGGCAATCAGCCCCAGCATTTT.

V is TRBV7-2 and J is TRBJ1-4; D possibly corresponds to TRBD1 (6 bases). Trimming left V 3 bases short and J 7 bases short, with 12 bases between. CDR3 length equals 14 residues. CDR1 and CDR2 from the germline V gene are SGHTA and FQGNSA. In nucleotides, the CDR3 is TGTGCCAGCAGCTTGGCACAGGGTTTTGAAAAACTGTTTTTT. Amino acids: CASSLAQGFEKLFF.